Following are 24 T cell receptor beta chains from one sample sequenced in a study of Graves' ophthalmopathy and Graves' hyperthyroidism (dated by TCRdb to 2017 to 2018). TCRdb shows the sequencer as Illumina HiSeq 2000. TCR beta CDR3 regions were amplified from RNA transcripts for repertoire sequencing. The first round was an RT-PCR using HTBI primers with the Qiagen OneStep RT-PCR kit, and this first round was followed by a second-round multiplex PCR, then size selection and purification. Starting from the raw public reads, TCRdb applied fastp trimming at Q25, assembled clones with MiXCR and retained in-frame beta chains. Rows matching on CDR3 protein sequence are summarized as one entry with the most common DNA and genes. Present in this sample are about 1.1 million distinct CDR3 sequences, about 35% of which were seen just once. Clones ranked in the top ten supply 11% of the sample. Sequenced: peripheral blood or thyroid tissue (not recorded which). All receptors derive from an adult man with Graves' hyperthyroidism.

J is TRBJ2-6 and V is TRBV27; TRBD2 aligns across 12 bases. V dropped 5 bases and J dropped 0; count of bases not matched to a gene: 8. This CDR3 is 19 amino acids long. CDR1 is MNHEY, CDR2 SMNVEV, per germline (reference sequence). CDR3 DNA: TGTGCCAGCAGTCCGAGGACTAGCGGGACTTCCTCTGGGGCCAACGTCCTGACTTTC. Its protein product is CASSPRTSGTSSGANVLTF.

On this clonotype: One end of the junction does not line up with germline, which may come from a read error. The chain combines TRBV7-2 with TRBJ2-7; weak D call: TRBD2 (5 bases). The CDR3 covers 14 residues. The germline gives CDR1 SGHTA, CDR2 FQGNSA. CDR3 loop: CAGSLEGRGDEQYF. In DNA, the CDR3 is TGTGCCGGCAGCTTAGAAGGACGGGGTGACGAGCAGTACTTC.

The CDR3 nucleotides are TGTGCCAGCATCACCCGGGGCAGGGGGAGGGAGACCCAGTACTTC. Translated: CASITRGRGRETQYF. This chain connects TRBV7-2 to TRBJ2-5; a weak D match, TRBD1 (7 bases). In germline, CDR1 is SGHTA, CDR2 FQGNSA. The CDR3 is 15 residues long. The V end lost 7 bases, the J end lost 5 bases, and 20 bases lay between the germline ends.

This clonotype has only a few counts. The V call is TRBV29-1, the J call TRBJ1-1; the D is unclear. CDR1 is SQVTM and CDR2 is ANQGSEA in the germline V gene. The V end lost 6 bases, the J end lost 3 bases, and 11 bases lay between the germline ends. The CDR3 sequence is 12 residues long. The CDR3, as DNA: TGCAGCGTAGATGACCGGTACACTGAAGCTTTCTTT. Translating gives CSVDDRYTEAFF.

Notes on this clonotype: The junction differs from germline at one of its ends, possibly a read error. The chain couples TRBV7-2 to TRBJ1-6; 9 bases are a match to TRBD1. The germline V gene encodes CDR1 SGHTA and CDR2 FQGNSA. The CDR3 consists of 18 residues. The CDR3 DNA follows: TGTGCCAGCAGCCCCGGGACAGGGTTCGGTTTTTTCGATTCGCCCCTCCACTTT. Encoded protein: CASSPGTGFGFFDSPLHF.

This clonotype showed up just once. A read error may be the cause here, since a much bigger clone is one base away. The V gene is TRBV19, the J gene TRBJ2-7; possible D gene TRBD2, 7 bases. V shed 3 bases and J shed 0 bases, with 18 bases lying between them. The CDR3 covers 17 residues. Germline CDR1 LNHDA, CDR2 SQIVND (reference sequence). The CDR3, as DNA: TGTGCCAGTAGTATGGGAGGGGGGAGCGGCCTCTCCTACGAGCAGTACTTC. This codes for CASSMGGGSGLSYEQYF.

This clonotype has a handful of counts. The chain links TRBV5-5 to TRBJ2-3, with 8 positions matching TRBD1. The CDR3 is 13 residues long. The junction had 6 bases not matched to a gene; V was cut back by 4 bases and J by 8 bases. Germline V gives CDR1 SGHKS, CDR2 YYEKEE (reference sequence). The CDR3 protein is CASSVGQEGTQYF. DNA for the CDR3: TGTGCCAGCAGCGTGGGACAGGAGGGTACGCAGTATTTT.

This clonotype was observed many times. V gene TRBV5-1 combines with J gene TRBJ1-5; TRBD1 matches at 9 bases. Germline trimming cut 3 bases from V and 0 bases from J; bases unmatched to any gene: 1. This CDR3 has 15 residues. From germline, CDR1 is SGHRS and CDR2 YFSETQ. The CDR3 coding sequence is TGCGCCAGCAGCTGGACAGGGGATAGCAATCAGCCCCAGCATTTT. Residues: CASSWTGDSNQPQHF.

The chain employs TRBV11-2 and TRBJ2-7; 8 nucleotides align to TRBD2. The CDR3 totals 13 residues. CDR1 is SGHAT and CDR2 is FQNNGV in the germline V gene. J lost 6 bases, V lost 3 bases, and 4 bases had no gene match. The DNA for the CDR3 is TGTGCCAGCAGCTTCCATAGCGGGATCGAGCAGTACTTC. Protein product: CASSFHSGIEQYF.

The V gene is TRBV28, the J gene TRBJ2-5; D may be TRBD1 (6 bases). The V end lost 4 bases, the J end lost 5 bases, and 14 bases lay between the germline ends. The CDR3 covers 14 residues. In germline, CDR1 is MDHEN, CDR2 SYDVKM. CDR3 in DNA: TGTGCCAGCAGTTCTATAGGGGGATGGGAGACCCAGTACTTC. Protein sequence: CASSSIGGWETQYF. Looking up the rest from reference TRBV28 and TRBJ2-5 gives the full variable domain: DVKVTQSSRYLVKRTGEKVFLECVQDMDHENMFWYRQDPGLGLRLIYFSYDVKMKEKGDIPEGYSVSREKKERFSLILESASTNQTSMYLCASSSIGGWETQYFGPGTRLLVL.

This clonotype has a count of ten or more. The chain is built from TRBV11-2 and TRBJ1-2; 9 bases map to TRBD1. Germline V gene sequence: CDR1 SGHAT, CDR2 FQNNGV. The CDR3 has 16 amino acids. V lost 4 bases to trimming and J lost 3 bases; unmatched junction nucleotides: 9. CDR3 sequence: CASSSNRGRLDYGYTF. CDR3 coding DNA: TGTGCCAGCAGCTCCAACAGGGGGCGCTTGGACTATGGCTACACCTTC. Looking up the rest from reference TRBV11-2 and TRBJ1-2 gives the full variable domain: EAGVAQSPRYKIIEKRQSVAFWCNPISGHATLYWYQQILGQGPKLLIQFQNNGVVDDSQLPKDRFSAERLKGVDSTLKIQPAKLEDSAVYLCASSSNRGRLDYGYTFGSGTRLTVV.

The J gene is TRBJ1-4, the V gene TRBV7-6, with no clear D. The V gene lost 7 bases and the J gene lost 7 bases, with 13 bases spanning the gap. Germline CDR1 and CDR2: SGHVS and FNYEAQ. The CDR3 is made up of 13 amino acids. The CDR3 DNA reads TGTGCCAGCACCGACACCGGGAGTGAAAAACTGTTTTTT. Protein product: CASTDTGSEKLFF.

This clonotype was picked up one time. The chain employs TRBV10-2 and TRBJ2-7, with D perhaps TRBD2 (6 bases). Germline V gene sequence: CDR1 WSHSY, CDR2 SAAADI. Between the trimmed V and J ends, which lost 3 bases and 0 bases, there was a span of 12 bases. The CDR3 runs to 15 residues. Here the CDR3 DNA reads TGCGCCAGCAGTGACGGGGACTTTAGCTCCTACGAGCAGTACTTC. Translating gives CASSDGDFSSYEQYF.

As to this clonotype: Mismatch with germline at one junction end may stem from a read error. J is TRBJ1-2 and V is TRBV10-2; TRBD1 might be the D (5 bases). CDR3 size: 16 residues. Germline CDR1 WSHSY, CDR2 SAAADI. The CDR3 loop reads CASSGLAEGTNYGYTF. As DNA, the CDR3 is TGTGCCAGTTCGGGGCTGGCGGAGGGAACTAACTATGGCTACACCTTC.

The table lists this clonotype with a count of one. J is TRBJ1-5 and V is TRBV15; possible D gene TRBD1, 6 bases. Germline CDR1 is LNHNV and CDR2 is YYDKDF (reference sequence). This CDR3 comprises 15 residues. Trimming left V 3 bases short and J 5 bases short, with 14 bases between. The CDR3 DNA sequence: TGTGCCACCAGCAGCTTAGGCGGACAGTATCAGCCCCAGCATTTT. This codes for CATSSLGGQYQPQHF. The full variable domain, rest sourced from reference TRBV15 and TRBJ1-5, is DAMVIQNPRYQVTQFGKPVTLSCSQTLNHNVMYWYQQKSSQAPKLLFHYYDKDFNNEADTPDNFQSRRPNTSFCFLDIRSPGLGDTAMYLCATSSLGGQYQPQHFGDGTRLSIL.

In this sample, this clonotype turned up many times. V is TRBV29-1 and J is TRBJ1-2; 10 nucleotides agree with TRBD1. The CDR3 sequence is 13 residues long. With 4 bases clipped from V and 5 bases from J, the junction kept 4 bases outside the gene matches. CDR1 is SQVTM and CDR2 is ANQGSEA in the germline V gene. The CDR3 spells CSVGGTGEYGYTF. In nucleotides, the CDR3 is TGCAGCGTTGGAGGGACAGGGGAATATGGCTACACCTTC.

This clonotype was observed many times. The chain employs TRBV15 and TRBJ1-6; 10 nucleotides line up with TRBD1. The CDR3 is 15 amino acids. The germline CDR1 and CDR2 sequences are LNHNV and YYDKDF (reference sequence). Trimming took 3 bases from V and 9 from J; bases not matched to a gene: 5. The CDR3, as DNA: TGTGCCACCAGCAGGGACAGGGGGACGGGTTCACCCCTCCACTTT. Encoded protein: CATSRDRGTGSPLHF.

This clonotype was seen many times. The chain couples TRBV4-3 to TRBJ2-5, with a weak D call TRBD2 (5 bases). Between the trimmed V and J ends, which lost 3 bases and 4 bases, there was a span of 12 bases. Looked up from germline, CDR1 is LGHNA and CDR2 is YSLEER. This CDR3 is 14 amino acids long. CDR3 loop: CASSHGGFSETQYF. CDR3 coding DNA: TGCGCCAGCAGCCACGGCGGGTTTTCAGAGACCCAGTACTTC.

This chain joins TRBV29-1 and TRBJ2-3, with 7 positions matching TRBD2. CDR3 length: 14 residues. The V and J ends lost 4 bases and 4 bases, in that order; junction bases with no gene match: 8. Germline values: CDR1 SQVTM, CDR2 ANQGSEA. Here the CDR3 reads CSVGQGGRPDTQYF. DNA of the CDR3: TGCAGCGTTGGGCAGGGAGGGCGACCAGATACGCAGTATTTT.

The chain carries TRBV7-9 and TRBJ1-6; D may be TRBD1 (5 bases). CDR1 is SEHNR, CDR2 FQNEAQ, per germline (reference sequence). This CDR3 comprises 16 residues. The V gene lost 8 bases and the J gene lost 4 bases, with 18 bases spanning the gap. The DNA of the CDR3 is TGTGCCAGCTCACCGCAGGGTGCGGGGTATAATTCACCCCTCCACTTT. This codes for CASSPQGAGYNSPLHF. The entire variable domain, with the rest obtained from reference TRBV7-9 and TRBJ1-6, is as follows: DTGVSQNPRHKITKRGQNVTFRCDPISEHNRLYWYRQTLGQGPEFLTYFQNEAQLEKSRLLSDRFSAERPKGSFSTLEIQRTEQGDSAMYLCASSPQGAGYNSPLHFGNGTRLTVT.

The rearrangement uses TRBV2 and TRBJ2-6, with D uncertain. The V and J ends lost 3 bases and 6 bases respectively, with 0 bases between them. The germline gives CDR1 SNHLY, CDR2 FYNNEI. This CDR3 has 11 amino acids. The DNA of the CDR3 is TGTGCCAGCAGTGAGGCCAACGTCCTGACTTTC. Its protein product is CASSEANVLTF.

This clonotype came up many times. The chain is built from TRBV10-3 and TRBJ2-7; TRBD2 matches 13 bases. CDR1 and CDR2 (germline): ENHRY, SYGVKD. The CDR3 spans 16 residues. Trimming at V came to 6 bases and at J to 5 bases, leaving 10 bases not matched to a gene. The DNA of the CDR3 is TGTGCCATCAGGGGGCTGACACTAGCGGGAGGGGACGAGCAGTACTTC. Translated: CAIRGLTLAGGDEQYF.

The chain joins TRBV12-3 or TRBV12-4 to TRBJ1-2; D is possibly TRBD1 (5 bases). CDR3 size: 17 residues. Trimming took 6 bases from V and 8 from J, leaving 28 bases between them. CDR3 amino acids: CASSRTSRTGTGVGYTF. The CDR3 nucleotides read TGTGCCAGCAGCCGGACCTCTAGGACGGGGACGGGGGTGGGCTACACCTTC.

The chain uses TRBV20-1 and TRBJ2-7, with TRBD1 matching over 10 bases. The germline V gene encodes CDR1 DFQATT and CDR2 SNEGSKA (reference sequence). The J segment lost 3 bases and the V segment lost 6 bases, leaving 11 bases of the junction unmatched. This CDR3 has 15 amino acids. CDR3 in amino acids: CSADTGTGDVYEQYF. In nucleotides, the CDR3 is TGCAGTGCGGATACCGGGACAGGGGACGTCTACGAGCAGTACTTC.